A single sample is the source of the 7 T cell receptor beta chains below, sequenced in a study of breast tumors, draining lymph nodes, adjacent tissues. TCRdb independently ran MiXCR on the multiplex PCR reads; one entry per CDR3 protein. The sample lists approximately 90,000 distinct CDR3 sequences, roughly 29% occurring once. Axillary draining lymph nodes of breast cancer patients supplied the node samples. Material for sequencing was axillary lymph node tissue. These receptors were taken from a female donor with breast cancer. Some clones in this sample may be carry-over from other donors' samples.

This clonotype was picked up many times. The chain joins TRBV20-1 to TRBJ2-5; 9 positions match TRBD2. Germline CDR1 and CDR2: DFQATT and SNEGSKA (reference sequence). The CDR3 length is 15 residues. J was trimmed by 3 bases and V by 6 bases; bases with no gene match: 11. CDR3 sequence (DNA): TGCAGTGCCCTCGGACTAGCGCGACTCAAAGAGACCCAGTACTTC. Encoded protein: CSALGLARLKETQYF.

This clonotype was recorded many times. The chain joins TRBV20-1 to TRBJ2-7, with D possibly called TRBD1 or TRBD2 (5 bases each). Trimming took 4 bases from V and 6 from J, leaving 25 bases between them. Germline-derived CDR1 and CDR2 are DFQATT and SNEGSKA (reference sequence). This CDR3 region has 16 residues. The CDR3, as DNA: TGCAGTGCTATAGGGACCGCCCCTGTTAATTTTGGCGAGCAGTACTTC. Protein: CSAIGTAPVNFGEQYF.

This clonotype appeared many times. This chain uses TRBV10-3 with TRBJ1-2; 7 bases are a match to TRBD1. CDR1 and CDR2 (germline): ENHRY, SYGVKD. V was pared by 7 bases and J by 0 bases, with 5 bases of the junction left unmatched. The CDR3 has 14 amino acids. CDR3 amino acids: CAINGQAPNYGYTF. DNA of the CDR3: TGTGCCATCAATGGACAGGCACCTAACTATGGCTACACCTTC.

There are a few counts of this clonotype. The rearrangement links TRBV5-5 to TRBJ2-7, with a possible D match to TRBD1 (6 bases). Germline V gene lookup returns CDR1 SGHKS and CDR2 YYEKEE (reference sequence). Trimming left V 5 bases short and J 3 bases short, with 15 bases between. This CDR3 is built from 14 residues. Written as DNA, the CDR3 is TGTGCCAGCAGGAGACAGGTTACCATCTACGAGCAGTACTTC. This translates into CASRRQVTIYEQYF.

This clonotype was detected many times. The V gene is TRBV6-5, the J gene TRBJ1-2, with 9 nucleotides matching TRBD1. The V segment lost 0 bases and the J segment 6 bases; nucleotides outside the gene matches: 5. Germline CDR1 reads MNHEY; CDR2 reads SVGAGI. This CDR3 is built from 15 residues. Written as DNA, the CDR3 is TGTGCCAGCAGTTACTCATGGGACAGGGTCGATGGCTACACCTTC. Translating it yields CASSYSWDRVDGYTF.

This clonotype was seen just once. At one of its ends the junction is not consistent with the germline gene, which may arise from a read error. The chain uses TRBV29-1 and TRBJ2-5; maybe TRBD1 (7 bases). Per the germline V gene, CDR1 is SQVTM and CDR2 is ANQGSEA. The CDR3 runs to 15 residues. CDR3 region: CSVIITGGRGETQCF. The CDR3, as DNA: TGCAGCGTTATTATTACAGGTGGCAGGGGGGAGACCCAGTGCTTC.

This clonotype has more than one count but fewer than ten. A single base separates this from a much larger clone, so it may be a read error. The chain links TRBV11-1 to TRBJ2-3, with D unclear. In germline, CDR1 is SGHAT, CDR2 FQDESV (reference sequence). V was clipped by 3 bases and J by 5 bases, with 18 bases between them. CDR3 length equals 16 residues. The CDR3 protein is CASSFDGLSPLDTQYF. Written as DNA, the CDR3 is TGTGCCAGCAGCTTTGATGGGCTTTCGCCGTTAGATACGCAGTATTTT.